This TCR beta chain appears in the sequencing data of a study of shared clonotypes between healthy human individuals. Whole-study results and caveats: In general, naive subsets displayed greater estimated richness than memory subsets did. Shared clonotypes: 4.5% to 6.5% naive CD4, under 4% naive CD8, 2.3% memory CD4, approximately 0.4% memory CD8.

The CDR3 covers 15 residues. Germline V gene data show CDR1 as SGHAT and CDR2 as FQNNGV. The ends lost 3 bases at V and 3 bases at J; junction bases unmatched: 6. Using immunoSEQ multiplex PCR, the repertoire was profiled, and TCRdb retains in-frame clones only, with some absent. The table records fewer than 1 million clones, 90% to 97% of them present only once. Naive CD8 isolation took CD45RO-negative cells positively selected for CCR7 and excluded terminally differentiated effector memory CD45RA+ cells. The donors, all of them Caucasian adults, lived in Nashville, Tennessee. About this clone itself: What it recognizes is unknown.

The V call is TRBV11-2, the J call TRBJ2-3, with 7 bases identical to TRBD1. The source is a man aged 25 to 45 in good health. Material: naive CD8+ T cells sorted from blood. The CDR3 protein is CASSFDRDGTDTQYF. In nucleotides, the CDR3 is TGTGCCAGCAGCTTCGACAGGGACGGGACAGATACGCAGTATTTT.